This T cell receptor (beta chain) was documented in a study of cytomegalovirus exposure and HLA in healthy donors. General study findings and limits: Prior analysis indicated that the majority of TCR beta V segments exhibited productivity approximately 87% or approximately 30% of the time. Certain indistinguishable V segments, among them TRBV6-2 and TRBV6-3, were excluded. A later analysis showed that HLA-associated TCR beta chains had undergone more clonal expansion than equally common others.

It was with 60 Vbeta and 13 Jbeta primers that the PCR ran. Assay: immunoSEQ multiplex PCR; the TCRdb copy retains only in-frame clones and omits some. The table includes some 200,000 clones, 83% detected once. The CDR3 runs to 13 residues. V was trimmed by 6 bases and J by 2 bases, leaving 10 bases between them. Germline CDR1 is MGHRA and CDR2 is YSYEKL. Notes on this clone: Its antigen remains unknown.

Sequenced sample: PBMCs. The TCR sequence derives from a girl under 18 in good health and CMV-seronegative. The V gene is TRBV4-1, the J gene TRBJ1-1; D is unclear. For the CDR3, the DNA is TGCGCCAGCAGTCCTACCTTTAACACTGAAGCTTTCTTT. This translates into CASSPTFNTEAFF.